Following are 30 T cell receptor beta chains from one sample sequenced in a study of T cell responses to AZD1222 COVID-19 vaccine (dated by TCRdb to the early 2020s). Sample time point, as interpreted from the label and publication: about 28 days (+/-7) after the second vaccine dose. Library prep was done by the immunoSEQ multiplex PCR assay. This immuneACCESS table, as held by TCRdb, lists in-frame sequences with V and J called but not all clones. Of the missing ones, under half trace to an unresolved V gene in checked studies; the others have no known cause. This sample gives around 270,000 clones in total; around 93% of them show up just once. The top ten hold 0.5% to 0.7% of the sample. The specimen comprised peripheral blood, sampled 28 days after the second AZD1222 dose. These receptors all stem from an adult who received the AZD1222 COVID-19 vaccine.

J is TRBJ1-5 and V is TRBV28; 7 positions agree with TRBD1. The CDR3 covers 16 residues. Germline CDR1 reads MDHEN; CDR2 reads SYDVKM. The V segment lost 8 bases and the J segment 0 bases; nucleotides outside the gene matches: 10. CDR3 nucleotides: TGTGCCAGCTCTGACAGGGCCTCGCTTAGCAATCAGCCCCAGCATTTT. This codes for CASSDRASLSNQPQHF.

This rearrangement joins TRBV25-1 to TRBJ2-7; D ambiguous. V was shortened by 4 bases and J by 4 bases, with 8 bases between the two germline ends. The CDR3 length is 12 residues. Germline CDR1 reads MGHDK; CDR2 reads SYGVNS. The CDR3 nucleotides read TGTGCCAGCAGTGGGTGGGGTTACGAGCAGTACTTC. This encodes CASSGWGYEQYF.

This clone was observed a handful of times. The V and J genes are TRBV19 and TRBJ1-2; D uncertain. CDR3 size: 13 residues. V was trimmed by 4 bases and J by 2 bases, leaving 8 bases between them. Germline lookup yields CDR1 LNHDA and CDR2 SQIVND (reference sequence). The CDR3 nucleotides are TGTGCCAGTAGTAAAGACCTAAACTATGGCTACACCTTC. Translated, it gives CASSKDLNYGYTF.

The chain is built from TRBV21-1 and TRBJ2-7; the table calls TRBD2, which could not be checked here. TRBV21-1 is a pseudogene locus. The CDR3 is 14 amino acids. CDR3 residues: CASSKNPGVLLQYF. CDR3 DNA: TGTGCCAGCAGCAAAAACCCGGGGGTTTTGCTGCAGTACTTC.

The rearrangement joins TRBV28 to TRBJ1-6; D remains unclear. V gave up 2 bases and J gave up 8 bases, with 10 bases separating them. Germline V lookup: CDR1 MDHEN, CDR2 SYDVKM. There are 14 residues in the CDR3. The CDR3 spells CASSLGQDYSPLHF. CDR3 nucleotide sequence: TGTGCCAGCAGTTTAGGGCAGGACTATTCACCCCTCCACTTT.

The chain joins TRBV7-2 to TRBJ2-5, with 10 bases aligning to TRBD2. Trimming cost V 2 bases and J 2 bases; bases outside gene matches: 2. CDR1 is SGHTA, CDR2 FQGNSA, per germline. The CDR3 has 15 amino acids. The CDR3 loop reads CASSLSAGGQETQYF. The CDR3 DNA is TGTGCCAGCAGCTTATCAGCGGGAGGGCAAGAGACCCAGTACTTC.

This chain links TRBV28 with TRBJ1-2; D unresolved. Trimming pared 2 bases from V and 3 bases from J, leaving 10 bases between. The length of the CDR3 is 14 residues. Germline lookup yields CDR1 MDHEN and CDR2 SYDVKM. CDR3 residues: CASSLNALYYGYTF. The CDR3 coding sequence is TGTGCCAGCAGTTTAAATGCACTTTACTATGGCTACACCTTC.

The DNA of the CDR3 is TGTGCCCTCCGCCGGGAGGGCTCAGATACGCAGTATTTT. This gives the protein CALRREGSDTQYF. V is TRBV6-6 and J is TRBJ2-3; the match to TRBD2 covers 8 bases. The CDR3 covers 13 residues. Germline-derived CDR1 and CDR2 are MNHNY and SVGAGI (reference sequence). V was clipped by 11 bases and J by 4 bases; unmatched bases: 8.

The chain joins TRBV7-2 to TRBJ1-6; 9 positions agree with TRBD1. The CDR3 covers 15 residues. J lost 14 bases, V lost 3 bases, and 11 bases had no gene match. Per germline, CDR1 SGHTA and CDR2 FQGNSA. The CDR3 DNA reads as TGTGCCAGCAGCTTGGAAGGACAGGGGACGTTCACCCTCCACTTT. Amino acids: CASSLEGQGTFTLHF.

The rearrangement links TRBV2 to TRBJ1-5, with D possibly matching TRBD1 (6 bases). CDR3 length: 15 amino acids. The V gene lost 7 bases and the J gene lost 0 bases, with 13 bases spanning the gap. The germline V gene encodes CDR1 SNHLY and CDR2 FYNNEI. The CDR3 loop reads CASKGRGYSNQPQHF. The CDR3 DNA reads as TGTGCCAGCAAGGGGAGGGGGTATAGCAATCAGCCCCAGCATTTT. Using reference TRBV2 and TRBJ1-5 for the parts outside the CDR3, the full variable domain is EPEVTQTPSHQVTQMGQEVILRCVPISNHLYFYWYRQILGQKVEFLVSFYNNEISEKSEIFDDQFSVERPDGSNFTLKIRSTKLEDSAMYFCASKGRGYSNQPQHFGDGTRLSIL.

This clone showed up just once. The J gene is TRBJ2-7, the V gene TRBV28; D gene uncertain. This CDR3 contains 11 residues. The V end was cut by 10 bases, the J end by 3 bases, with 10 bases between. Per germline, CDR1 MDHEN and CDR2 SYDVKM. DNA of the CDR3: TGTGCCACCATAGAAAGCTACGAGCAGTACTTC. It translates to CATIESYEQYF.

The genes are TRBV9 and TRBJ2-6; D is perhaps TRBD1 or TRBD2 (7 bases each). V was cut by 1 base and J by 0 bases, with 26 bases left in between. Germline CDR1 and CDR2: SGDLS and YYNGEE. There are 22 residues in the CDR3. The CDR3 spells CASSVSSRGVDRMSSGANVLTF. For the CDR3, the DNA is TGTGCCAGCAGCGTAAGTTCTCGGGGGGTGGACAGGATGAGCTCTGGGGCCAACGTCCTGACTTTC.

J is TRBJ2-4 and V is TRBV2; D unresolved. Germline V gene sequence: CDR1 SNHLY, CDR2 FYNNEI. The CDR3 is made up of 18 amino acids. V lost 0 bases, J lost 1 base, and 16 bases lay in between. CDR3 sequence: CASSEALILSLAKNIQYF. DNA for the CDR3: TGTGCCAGCAGTGAAGCGCTTATCCTTTCCTTGGCCAAAAACATTCAGTACTTC.

The rearrangement links TRBV11-1 to TRBJ1-3; D gene ambiguous. CDR3 length: 15 residues. Per germline, CDR1 SGHAT and CDR2 FQDESV (reference sequence). Trimming took off 4 bases at V and 4 bases at J, with 14 bases between the two ends. Here the CDR3 DNA reads TGTGCCAGCAGCTCCTTCAGGCAGCCGGGAAACACCATATATTTT. Amino acid sequence: CASSSFRQPGNTIYF.

The chain couples TRBV11-2 to TRBJ1-4; TRBD1 might be the D (5 bases). Germline CDR1 is SGHAT and CDR2 is FQNNGV. The V and J ends lost 0 bases and 10 bases respectively, with 6 bases between them. This CDR3 is 12 amino acids long. Here the CDR3 DNA reads TGTGCCAGCAGCTTAGATAGGGGAAAACTGTTTTTT. Translated: CASSLDRGKLFF.

For the CDR3, the DNA is TGTGCCAGCAGTGGCGGGACAGGCAACACTATGGGCTACACCTTC. The encoded protein is CASSGGTGNTMGYTF. The rearrangement links TRBV25-1 to TRBJ1-2, with 8 bases matching TRBD1. Germline lookup yields CDR1 MGHDK and CDR2 SYGVNS. The CDR3 extends over 15 amino acids. Germline trimming cut 4 bases from V and 8 bases from J; bases unmatched to any gene: 12.

The genes are TRBV19 and TRBJ1-3; D may be TRBD1 (5 bases). The V and J ends lost 3 bases and 8 bases respectively, with 14 bases between them. Germline V CDR1 and CDR2: LNHDA, SQIVND (reference sequence). The CDR3 consists of 14 residues. CDR3 region: CASSIRDGGDTIYF. CDR3 DNA: TGTGCCAGTAGTATCCGGGACGGCGGAGACACCATATATTTT.

The genes are TRBV5-1 and TRBJ2-3, with D tentatively TRBD2 (6 bases). Trimming took off 1 base at V and 4 bases at J, with 13 bases between the two ends. Germline V gene lookup returns CDR1 SGHRS and CDR2 YFSETQ. CDR3 size: 15 residues. The CDR3 loop reads CASSLTSSKADTQYF. CDR3 nucleotide sequence: TGCGCCAGCAGCTTGACTAGCAGTAAGGCAGATACGCAGTATTTT.

The CDR3 coding sequence is TGTGCCAGCAGTTCTCTCGGGACGGGTGTAGCTTTCTTT. Translation: CASSSLGTGVAFF. The J gene is TRBJ1-1, the V gene TRBV28; perhaps TRBD1 as D (5 bases). The V gene's germline CDR1 is MDHEN and CDR2 SYDVKM. The V end was cut by 4 bases, the J end by 10 bases, with 16 bases between. The length of the CDR3 is 13 residues.

V usage is TRBV5-1 and J usage is TRBJ2-1; the D gene could be TRBD1 or TRBD2 (6 bases each). The CDR3 totals 15 residues. Between the trimmed V and J ends, which lost 4 bases and 5 bases, there was a span of 16 bases. CDR1 is SGHRS, CDR2 YFSETQ, per germline. DNA for the CDR3: TGCGCCAGCAGCGGCACGGGGGCGTCCCACAATGAGCAGTTCTTC. This gives the protein CASSGTGASHNEQFF.

The chain has TRBV28 and TRBJ2-7; 7 nucleotides line up with TRBD2. CDR3 length equals 14 residues. Looked up from germline, CDR1 is MDHEN and CDR2 is SYDVKM. With V trimmed by 5 bases and J by 3 bases, 7 bases remained unmatched. The CDR3 loop is CASSPPSGNYEQYF. CDR3 in DNA: TGTGCCAGCAGTCCCCCGAGCGGGAACTACGAGCAGTACTTC. The variable domain in full, completed from reference TRBV28 and TRBJ2-7, reads DVKVTQSSRYLVKRTGEKVFLECVQDMDHENMFWYRQDPGLGLRLIYFSYDVKMKEKGDIPEGYSVSREKKERFSLILESASTNQTSMYLCASSPPSGNYEQYFGPGTRLTVT.

The chain recombines TRBV5-1 with TRBJ2-1; D might be TRBD2 (6 bases). Per the germline V gene, CDR1 is SGHRS and CDR2 is YFSETQ. The CDR3 covers 15 residues. The V and J ends lost 4 bases and 7 bases respectively, with 18 bases between them. The CDR3 DNA follows: TGCGCCAGCAGCGGGGGACTGTCGTTATCGAATGAGCAGTTCTTC. Its protein is CASSGGLSLSNEQFF.

The V call is TRBV7-9, the J call TRBJ1-2; the match to TRBD1 covers 8 bases. Trimming took 5 bases from V and 4 from J; bases not matched to a gene: 15. This CDR3 region has 17 residues. Germline V CDR1 and CDR2: SEHNR, FQNEAQ (reference sequence). Here the CDR3 reads CASSTGGTGFLLYGYTF. As DNA, the CDR3 is TGTGCCAGCAGCACAGGGGGGACAGGCTTTCTTCTCTATGGCTACACCTTC. Complete variable domain (other parts from reference TRBV7-9 and TRBJ1-2): DTGVSQNPRHKITKRGQNVTFRCDPISEHNRLYWYRQTLGQGPEFLTYFQNEAQLEKSRLLSDRFSAERPKGSFSTLEIQRTEQGDSAMYLCASSTGGTGFLLYGYTFGSGTRLTVV.

V gene TRBV5-1 combines with J gene TRBJ2-2; D call uncertain. The CDR3 covers 15 residues. CDR1 and CDR2 (germline): SGHRS, YFSETQ. Trimming removed 1 base from V and 1 base from J, with 8 bases in between. The CDR3 DNA reads as TGCGCCAGCAGCTTGATACCGCAGAACACCGGGGAGCTGTTTTTT. Residues: CASSLIPQNTGELFF.

The chain is built from TRBV7-3 and TRBJ2-3; D uncertain. CDR3 size: 13 residues. Between the trimmed V and J ends, which lost 4 bases and 4 bases, there was a span of 9 bases. Germline values: CDR1 SGHTA, CDR2 FQGTGA. In nucleotides, the CDR3 is TGTGCCAGCAGCTCCAACACAGCAGATACGCAGTATTTT. This encodes CASSSNTADTQYF.

The rearrangement joins TRBV7-9 to TRBJ1-6, with unresolved D. CDR1 is SEHNR, CDR2 FQNEAQ, per germline (reference sequence). The V and J ends lost 5 bases and 10 bases respectively, with 27 bases between them. CDR3 length equals 18 residues. CDR3 coding DNA: TGTGCCAGCAGCCCCTTCCCCATCTCGGCGACAATAGGCTCACCCCTCCACTTT. Translation: CASSPFPISATIGSPLHF.

V and J are TRBV3-1 (or the pseudogene TRBV3-2) and TRBJ2-7; D tentatively fits TRBD1 or TRBD2 (5 bases each). Germline assignment: CDR1 LGHDT and CDR2 YNNKEL (reference sequence). The CDR3 has 15 amino acids. V was clipped by 5 bases and J by 1 base, with 15 bases between them. CDR3 bases: TGTGCCAGCAGCTCGGGACCCCTCACGTCCTACGAGCAGTACTTC. Protein: CASSSGPLTSYEQYF.

The sample holds a few counts of this clone. The CDR3: CSVENGRRTEAFF. Here the CDR3 DNA reads TGCAGCGTTGAAAATGGTAGGCGCACTGAAGCTTTCTTT. The chain carries TRBV29-1 and TRBJ1-1; D unresolved. The germline V gene has CDR1 SQVTM and CDR2 ANQGSEA. This CDR3 has 13 residues. The V end was cut by 2 bases, the J end by 4 bases, with 11 bases between.

The chain has TRBV7-3 and TRBJ2-5; 8 positions match TRBD1. Germline V gene sequence: CDR1 SGHTA, CDR2 FQGTGA. The V gene end was trimmed by 5 bases and the J gene end by 5 bases; junction bases not matched to a gene: 4. There are 13 residues in the CDR3. CDR3 in amino acids: CASSPGGAETQYF. CDR3 sequence (DNA): TGTGCCAGCAGCCCAGGGGGCGCGGAGACCCAGTACTTC.

The chain joins TRBV7-2 to TRBJ2-1, with 8 bases identical to TRBD2. Per germline, CDR1 SGHTA and CDR2 FQGNSA. J gave up 7 bases and V 0 bases, and 8 bases lay outside the gene matches. This CDR3 spans 16 amino acids. The chain's CDR3 is CASSLAAGAVGNEQFF. CDR3 nucleotide sequence: TGTGCCAGCAGCTTAGCAGCGGGAGCGGTGGGGAATGAGCAGTTCTTC.